This TCR beta chain was captured in a study of blood T cells in healthy people across ages. The authors ran a second PCR of about 7 to 11 cycles using a sample-barcoded 5' primer and a J-beta primer mix. TCRdb reprocessed the 5' RACE reads via MiXCR and lists one record per CDR3 protein. The table records approximately 770,000 distinct CDR3 sequences, over 45% of them present only once. General study points: One million T cells yielded diversity estimates that were considered underestimates.

As for this clonotype: Antigen unknown.

Trimming at V came to 3 bases and at J to 3 bases, leaving 14 bases not matched to a gene. The CDR3 loop spans 17 amino acids. Germline CDR1 is LGHDT and CDR2 is YNNKEL (reference sequence). This clonotype originated in a man aged 30-40 years in good health. What was sequenced was blood. The chain links TRBV3-1 to TRBJ2-7; TRBD1 aligns across 7 bases. The CDR3 loop reads CASSQDSGTEIGYEQYF. The CDR3 nucleotides read TGTGCCAGCAGCCAGGATTCTGGGACAGAAATTGGCTACGAGCAGTACTTC.